Here is one T cell receptor beta chain with its context. No antigen is known for it. Cultured CD4+ T cells had their DNA profiled by the Oncomine TCR Beta short-read assay. TCRdb used MiXCR to reprocess the PCR reads, holding one entry per CDR3 protein. The profile shows around 1,700 distinct CDR3 sequences, about 74% of them singletons. This sample is drawn from a study of vaccination and CD4 T cells after COVID-19. Trimming left V 6 bases short and J 1 base short, with 13 bases between. Germline V gives CDR1 SNHLY, CDR2 FYNNEI. This CDR3 contains 14 residues. Treatment of the sample: approximately nine-day PBMC culture with coronavirus spike peptide pools or control peptides (ViraFEST assay).

Material: CD4+ T cells from blood, cultured in vitro, obtained after SARS-CoV-2 vaccination. The sequence came from a human donor who had recovered from COVID-19. The V gene is TRBV2, the J gene TRBJ2-7; no reliable D call. CDR3 protein: CASSPYPLSYEQYF. The CDR3 DNA reads as TGTGCCAGCAGCCCTTATCCCTTGTCCTACGAGCAGTACTTC.